The 25 T cell receptor beta chains reported below all come from one sample, sequenced in a study of cytotoxic CD8 clonotypes in ibrutinib-treated CLL. Sequencing was performed with immunoSEQ multiplex PCR; in TCRdb, only in-frame clones are kept and a portion is missing. Among around 150,000 clones listed, over 75% were seen once. The sample in question was PBMCs, obtained after 36 months of ibrutinib treatment. The origin of the receptors is a human donor with chronic lymphocytic leukemia.

With respect to this clone: This sample includes further DNA sequences coding for the same CDR3. The rearrangement joins TRBV5-1 to TRBJ2-1; TRBD2 aligns across 11 bases. CDR1 is SGHRS and CDR2 is YFSETQ in the germline V gene. V lost 3 bases and J lost 0; bases outside the gene matches: 5. The CDR3 is made up of 17 amino acids. The CDR3, as DNA: TGCGCCAGCAGCTCCAGACTAGCGGGGAGCTCCTACAATGAGCAGTTCTTC. This gives the protein CASSSRLAGSSYNEQFF.

The chain combines TRBV18 with TRBJ1-5; 7 bases map to TRBD1. J gave up 4 bases and V 3 bases, and 3 bases lay outside the gene matches. Germline CDR1 KGHSH, CDR2 LQKENI. CDR3 length equals 14 residues. CDR3 in amino acids: CASSPGTENQPQHF. The CDR3, as DNA: TGTGCCAGCTCACCGGGGACAGAGAATCAGCCCCAGCATTTT.

V is TRBV18 and J is TRBJ1-2; TRBD1 is a possible D gene (5 bases). The CDR3 is 15 amino acids. V gave up 7 bases and J gave up 1 base, with 16 bases separating them. From germline, CDR1 is KGHSH and CDR2 LQKENI. DNA for the CDR3: TGTGCCAGCTATTCTTCAGGGACCCTTAACTATGGCTACACCTTC. Amino acids: CASYSSGTLNYGYTF. The full variable domain, rest sourced from reference TRBV18 and TRBJ1-2, is NAGVMQNPRHLVRRRGQEARLRCSPMKGHSHVYWYRQLPEEGLKFMVYLQKENIIDESGMPKERFSAEFPKEGPSILRIQQVVRGDSAAYFCASYSSGTLNYGYTFGSGTRLTVV.

This rearrangement joins TRBV7-6 to TRBJ2-7; possibly TRBD1 for D (6 bases). Per the germline V gene, CDR1 is SGHVS and CDR2 is FNYEAQ. CDR3 length equals 15 residues. The germline V and J ends were trimmed by 1 base and 5 bases, with 15 bases remaining between them. DNA of the CDR3: TGTGCCAGCAGCTTAGACCCAGGGGACAATAACGAGCAGTACTTC. It specifies CASSLDPGDNNEQYF.

The chain joins TRBV18 to TRBJ1-2, with TRBD1 identical over 8 bases. The CDR3 covers 16 residues. Per germline, CDR1 KGHSH and CDR2 LQKENI. V was pared by 0 bases and J by 4 bases, with 7 bases of the junction left unmatched. The chain's CDR3 is CASSPPAVTGVYGYTF. CDR3 DNA: TGTGCCAGCTCACCACCGGCCGTGACAGGGGTCTATGGCTACACCTTC.

The rearrangement links TRBV6-5 to TRBJ2-5, with D hard to call. Per the germline V gene, CDR1 is MNHEY and CDR2 is SVGAGI. V was clipped by 6 bases and J by 1 base, with 9 bases between them. The CDR3 length is 13 residues. The CDR3 region has the DNA TGTGCCAGCAGCCCACTGACCCAAGAGACCCAGTACTTC. As protein: CASSPLTQETQYF.

This clone appeared a single time. The rearrangement uses TRBV2 and TRBJ2-1, with 10 bases matching TRBD1. The J segment lost 4 bases and the V segment lost 6 bases, leaving 12 bases of the junction unmatched. Germline V gene sequence: CDR1 SNHLY, CDR2 FYNNEI. The CDR3 consists of 17 residues. CDR3 in amino acids: CASSPPARQGAYNEQFF. The CDR3 DNA sequence: TGTGCCAGCAGCCCCCCGGCTAGACAGGGGGCGTACAATGAGCAGTTCTTC.

The table lists this clone with a count of one. The J gene is TRBJ2-7, the V gene TRBV6-1, with 7 positions matching TRBD1. The CDR3 contains 15 residues. Germline loops: CDR1 MNHNS, CDR2 SASEGT. The junction had 7 bases not matched to a gene; V was cut back by 5 bases and J by 0 bases. CDR3 bases: TGTGCCAGCAGTAAACTCCGGGACAGCTCCTACGAGCAGTACTTC. It encodes CASSKLRDSSYEQYF.

The chain is built from TRBV7-6 and TRBJ2-7; D unclear. This CDR3 region has 12 residues. The V and J ends lost 3 bases and 3 bases respectively, with 6 bases between them. In germline, CDR1 is SGHVS, CDR2 FNYEAQ. CDR3: CASSLPLYEQYF. The CDR3 DNA reads as TGTGCCAGCAGCTTGCCCCTCTACGAGCAGTACTTC.

This chain uses TRBV6-5 with TRBJ2-7, with D perhaps TRBD2 (5 bases). Trimming removed 2 bases at V and 5 bases at J, with 7 bases between. The CDR3 length is 12 residues. Germline V gene lookup returns CDR1 MNHEY and CDR2 SVGAGI. CDR3 in amino acids: CASSYTEDEQYF. As DNA, the CDR3 is TGTGCCAGCAGTTACACGGAGGACGAGCAGTACTTC.

The chain employs TRBV11-2 and TRBJ2-7; no clear D gene. This CDR3 is 15 amino acids long. From germline, CDR1 is SGHAT and CDR2 FQNNGV. V was shortened by 1 base and J by 7 bases, with 17 bases between the two germline ends. CDR3 DNA sequence: TGTGCCAGCAGCTTAGGAGGTGTTTATCTGGGGGAGCAGTACTTC. It yields the protein CASSLGGVYLGEQYF.

This clone was seen a few times. The genes are TRBV2 and TRBJ1-2, with D possibly being TRBD1 (6 bases). Trimming pared 7 bases from V and 7 bases from J, leaving 22 bases between. The CDR3 loop spans 15 amino acids. Looked up from germline, CDR1 is SNHLY and CDR2 is FYNNEI. CDR3 amino acids: CASTEIHSTGLGYTF. The CDR3 bases are TGTGCCAGCACAGAAATCCACAGTACAGGGCTTGGCTACACCTTC.

V gene TRBV30 combines with J gene TRBJ2-3; 8 bases map to TRBD2. CDR1 is GTSNPN and CDR2 is SVGIG in the germline V gene (reference sequence). This CDR3 region has 13 residues. The V gene end was trimmed by 7 bases and the J gene end by 5 bases; junction bases not matched to a gene: 8. CDR3 DNA: TGTGCCTCCCCGGGGGGGGCAGGAGATACGCAGTATTTT. Residues: CASPGGAGDTQYF.

The chain joins TRBV19 to TRBJ1-5; no clear D gene. Trimming stripped 3 bases from V and 6 bases from J, with 12 bases between. Germline V gives CDR1 LNHDA, CDR2 SQIVND (reference sequence). The CDR3 spans 14 residues. In nucleotides, the CDR3 is TGTGCCAGTAGTATGGGTAGAAGGAGTCAGCCCCAGCATTTT. As protein: CASSMGRRSQPQHF.

This sequence joins TRBV11-2 and TRBJ2-3; D is uncertain. CDR3 size: 13 residues. Germline V gene sequence: CDR1 SGHAT, CDR2 FQNNGV. V shed 5 bases and J shed 1 base, with 7 bases lying between them. CDR3 in DNA: TGTGCCAGCAGCCCCGGTCGCACAGATACGCAGTATTTT. Translated, it gives CASSPGRTDTQYF.

V is TRBV4-1 and J is TRBJ2-3, with TRBD1 identical over 9 bases. The CDR3 loop spans 16 amino acids. Trimming cost V 6 bases and J 0 bases; bases outside gene matches: 7. Germline CDR1 reads MGHRA; CDR2 reads YSYEKL. CDR3 in amino acids: CASRPPGQGSTDTQYF. The CDR3 bases are TGCGCCAGCAGACCTCCGGGACAGGGTAGCACAGATACGCAGTATTTT.

This rearrangement joins TRBV10-3 to TRBJ2-5, with a tentative D call TRBD2 (5 bases). The CDR3 loop spans 13 amino acids. Trimming stripped 4 bases from V and 4 bases from J, with 10 bases between. Germline V lookup: CDR1 ENHRY, CDR2 SYGVKD. The CDR3 here is CAISGPGVETQYF. CDR3 coding DNA: TGTGCCATCAGTGGCCCCGGGGTAGAGACCCAGTACTTC.

This rearrangement joins TRBV28 to TRBJ2-5; D not certain. Germline V gene sequence: CDR1 MDHEN, CDR2 SYDVKM. This CDR3 contains 13 residues. Deletions cut 5 bases from V and 5 bases from J, with 12 bases between. As DNA, the CDR3 is TGTGCCAGCAGTCGCCCTTCTAGGGAGACCCAGTACTTC. Its protein product is CASSRPSRETQYF.

The chain uses TRBV4-1 and TRBJ2-2, with no clear D. CDR1 is MGHRA and CDR2 is YSYEKL in the germline V gene. The CDR3 totals 14 residues. V was trimmed by 4 bases and J by 4 bases, leaving 10 bases between them. For the CDR3, the DNA is TGCGCCAGCAGCCTCCAAGGCCTCACCGGGGAGCTGTTTTTT. As protein: CASSLQGLTGELFF.

The chain joins TRBV4-1 to TRBJ2-7; 7 bases are a match to TRBD1. This CDR3 spans 15 amino acids. Germline V CDR1 and CDR2: MGHRA, YSYEKL. J gave up 4 bases and V 0 bases, and 6 bases lay outside the gene matches. The CDR3 DNA reads as TGCGCCAGCAGCCAAGAAAAGACAGGGAGTTACGAGCAGTACTTC. Its protein product is CASSQEKTGSYEQYF.

The chain combines TRBV30 with TRBJ1-5; 7 positions match TRBD1. V shed 4 bases and J 3 bases; nucleotides not matched to a gene: 3. The germline V gene has CDR1 GTSNPN and CDR2 SVGIG (reference sequence). The CDR3 loop spans 13 amino acids. The CDR3 spells CAWIRGINQPQHF. In nucleotides, the CDR3 is TGTGCCTGGATCAGGGGGATCAATCAGCCCCAGCATTTT.

The CDR3 sequence: CASSPQGTHYGYTF. Written as DNA, the CDR3 is TGTGCCAGCAGCCCCCAGGGGACCCACTATGGCTACACCTTC. V gene TRBV27 combines with J gene TRBJ1-2; D is possibly TRBD1 (6 bases). The CDR3 extends over 14 amino acids. Germline lookup yields CDR1 MNHEY and CDR2 SMNVEV (reference sequence). V was clipped by 6 bases and J by 3 bases, with 14 bases between them.

The chain couples TRBV6-5 to TRBJ1-1; D perhaps matches TRBD1 (5 bases). V was shortened by 0 bases and J by 1 base, with 9 bases between the two germline ends. From germline, CDR1 is MNHEY and CDR2 SVGAGI. The length of the CDR3 is 15 residues. The CDR3 reads CASSYSAGRNTEAFF. Here the CDR3 DNA reads TGTGCCAGCAGTTACTCGGCAGGGAGGAACACTGAAGCTTTCTTT.

The rearrangement joins TRBV5-1 to TRBJ1-3; D unresolved. This CDR3 is built from 15 residues. Germline CDR1 is SGHRS and CDR2 is YFSETQ. The germline V and J ends were trimmed by 4 bases and 0 bases, with 11 bases remaining between them. CDR3: CASSPGVNSGNTIYF. CDR3 sequence (DNA): TGCGCCAGCAGCCCCGGGGTTAACTCTGGAAACACCATATATTTT.

This clone was seen only a few times. V gene TRBV7-3 combines with J gene TRBJ1-1, with D unclear. Germline loops: CDR1 SGHTA, CDR2 FQGTGA. The CDR3 is 14 residues long. Trimming cost V 0 bases and J 3 bases, with 8 bases left between them. CDR3 protein: CASSLTAWDTEAFF. Written as DNA, the CDR3 is TGTGCCAGCAGCTTAACCGCATGGGACACTGAAGCTTTCTTT.